Below, 17 T cell receptor beta chains from the same sample are listed, as sequenced in a study of graft-versus-host responses after intestinal transplantation. This table comes from immunoSEQ multiplex PCR, and its TCRdb copy is limited to in-frame clones, with some not included. The sample shows 75,000 to 95,000 clones, about 92% of them seen only once. Their antigen targets remain unknown. Here the sequenced sample was unstimulated CD8+ T cells sorted from spleen or lymph node cells, taken before intestinal transplant. The receptors were sampled from a human donor who received an intestinal transplant.

V is TRBV4-3 and J is TRBJ2-3; TRBD2 aligns across 7 bases. CDR3 size: 14 residues. J gave up 4 bases and V 0 bases, and 1 base lay outside the gene matches. Germline loops: CDR1 LGHNA, CDR2 YSLEER. The CDR3: CASSQERGSDTQYF. The CDR3, as DNA: TGCGCCAGCAGCCAAGAGCGGGGGTCAGATACGCAGTATTTT.

The chain couples TRBV2 to TRBJ2-1; D may be TRBD1 (5 bases). The CDR3 is made up of 19 amino acids. The germline V gene encodes CDR1 SNHLY and CDR2 FYNNEI. Trimming took off 5 bases at V and 0 bases at J, with 23 bases between the two ends. CDR3 DNA sequence: TGTGCCAGCAGTATTCCTACTACAGGAGTCTCTGGCTCCTACAATGAGCAGTTCTTC. It codes for CASSIPTTGVSGSYNEQFF.

The chain links TRBV13 to TRBJ2-1, with 9 nucleotides matching TRBD2. Germline values: CDR1 PRHDT, CDR2 FYEKMQ (reference sequence). The CDR3 totals 16 residues. Trimming at V came to 5 bases and at J to 8 bases, leaving 13 bases not matched to a gene. The DNA of the CDR3 is TGTGCCAGCAGCCCGATTGCGCGGGGGGGCTGGGATGAGCAGTTCTTC. This gives the protein CASSPIARGGWDEQFF.

The genes are TRBV15 and TRBJ1-5, with TRBD1 as a possible D gene (5 bases). CDR1 LNHNV and CDR2 YYDKDF come from the germline V gene (reference sequence). The length of the CDR3 is 15 residues. V lost 6 bases and J 0 bases, leaving 12 bases between the germline ends. Here the CDR3 DNA reads TGTGCCACCAGACCGGGGGGGTATAGCAATCAGCCCCAGCATTTT. It translates to CATRPGGYSNQPQHF.

This clone was seen a single time. The chain joins TRBV4-3 to TRBJ2-3; 9 nucleotides line up with TRBD1. The V and J ends lost 3 bases and 2 bases, in that order; junction bases with no gene match: 9. The CDR3 length is 17 residues. CDR1 and CDR2 from the germline V gene are LGHNA and YSLEER. The CDR3, as DNA: TGCGCCAGCAGCCAGGGACAGGGACGAAGCATCACAGATACGCAGTATTTT. Translating gives CASSQGQGRSITDTQYF.

This chain connects TRBV11-2 to TRBJ2-2; a possible D gene is TRBD1 (6 bases). This CDR3 is built from 19 residues. CDR1 is SGHAT and CDR2 is FQNNGV in the germline V gene. Trimming removed 5 bases from V and 2 bases from J, with 24 bases in between. The CDR3 DNA reads TGTGCCAGCAGCCCAGACCACCGATCCGGGACAACTAACACCGGGGAGCTGTTTTTT. Translation gives CASSPDHRSGTTNTGELFF.

This chain uses TRBV6-5 with TRBJ1-1; the D gene is possibly TRBD1 (5 bases). V was clipped by 5 bases and J by 6 bases, with 19 bases between them. The CDR3 is made up of 15 amino acids. Germline CDR1 is MNHEY and CDR2 is SVGAGI. The CDR3 is CASSLGREYLAEAFF. As DNA, the CDR3 is TGTGCCAGCAGTCTTGGCAGGGAATATTTGGCTGAAGCTTTCTTT.

V and J are TRBV19 and TRBJ2-2; TRBD2 aligns across 11 bases. J was trimmed by 3 bases and V by 7 bases; bases with no gene match: 1. CDR1 is LNHDA and CDR2 is SQIVND in the germline V gene (reference sequence). This CDR3 spans 14 amino acids. The CDR3 loop reads CASTGLADTGELFF. The CDR3 DNA reads TGTGCCAGTACGGGACTAGCGGACACCGGGGAGCTGTTTTTT.

The chain couples TRBV19 to TRBJ2-7; 8 bases match TRBD2. Germline assignment: CDR1 LNHDA and CDR2 SQIVND (reference sequence). This CDR3 comprises 13 residues. Trimming took 9 bases from V and 0 from J; bases not matched to a gene: 4. The CDR3 loop is CASRGGSSYEQYF. The DNA of the CDR3 is TGTGCCAGCCGGGGGGGAAGCTCCTACGAGCAGTACTTC.

The chain recombines TRBV4-3 with TRBJ2-7, with D perhaps TRBD2 (5 bases). CDR1 is LGHNA and CDR2 is YSLEER in the germline V gene. The CDR3 loop spans 15 amino acids. V dropped 1 base and J dropped 7 bases, with 17 bases sitting between them. CDR3 amino acids: CASSQVRGITWEQYF. The CDR3 region has the DNA TGCGCCAGCAGCCAAGTTCGGGGAATTACGTGGGAGCAGTACTTC.

This chain joins TRBV5-1 and TRBJ2-7; D is possibly TRBD2 (5 bases). This CDR3 contains 13 residues. V was clipped by 1 base and J by 4 bases, with 9 bases between them. The germline V gene encodes CDR1 SGHRS and CDR2 YFSETQ. The CDR3 nucleotides read TGCGCCAGCAGCTTGACGGGGTCTTACGAGCAGTACTTC. Its protein product is CASSLTGSYEQYF.

The chain links TRBV19 to TRBJ2-6; a weak D match, TRBD2 (7 bases). There are 20 residues in the CDR3. Trimming shortened V by 6 bases and J by 0 bases, and 24 bases separated the two germline ends. CDR1 LNHDA and CDR2 SQIVND come from the germline V gene (reference sequence). Written as DNA, the CDR3 is TGTGCCAGTAGGGGGGGGGCCCGGGGTGAGGCCGTCTCTGGGGCCAACGTCCTGACTTTC. Its translation is CASRGGARGEAVSGANVLTF. Filled out from reference TRBV19 and TRBJ2-6, the complete variable domain reads DGGITQSPKYLFRKEGQNVTLSCEQNLNHDAMYWYRQDPGQGLRLIYYSQIVNDFQKGDIAEGYSVSREKKESFPLTVTSAQKNPTAFYLCASRGGARGEAVSGANVLTFGAGSRLTVL.

The V and J genes are TRBV18 and TRBJ1-3; D uncertain. The V gene's germline CDR1 is KGHSH and CDR2 LQKENI. The CDR3 has 13 amino acids. V lost 2 bases to trimming and J lost 7 bases, with 9 bases between them. The CDR3 sequence is CASSPGGTNTIYF. Written as DNA, the CDR3 is TGTGCCAGCTCACCAGGAGGAACTAACACCATATATTTT.

The chain recombines TRBV6-6 with TRBJ2-3; 11 bases align to TRBD2. After removal of 10 bases from V and 0 bases from J, the junction contained 6 bases not matched to a gene. CDR3 size: 15 residues. Germline assignment: CDR1 MNHNY and CDR2 SVGAGI (reference sequence). CDR3 in amino acids: CAISRLAGSTDTQYF. CDR3 nucleotides: TGTGCCATCTCTAGACTAGCGGGAAGCACAGATACGCAGTATTTT.

This rearrangement joins TRBV6-1 to TRBJ2-7; 10 bases line up with TRBD2. With 2 bases clipped from V and 3 bases from J, the junction kept 4 bases outside the gene matches. Germline V lookup: CDR1 MNHNS, CDR2 SASEGT. The CDR3 sequence is 15 residues long. The DNA for the CDR3 is TGTGCCAGCAGTGAACCTAGCGGGGGAATCTACGAGCAGTACTTC. Residues: CASSEPSGGIYEQYF.

The gene calls are TRBV11-2 and TRBJ2-3; TRBD1 is a possible D gene (6 bases). The CDR3 is 12 residues long. V was trimmed by 10 bases and J by 5 bases, leaving 13 bases between them. Germline V gene lookup returns CDR1 SGHAT and CDR2 FQNNGV. CDR3 sequence: CAILGAEDTQYF. The CDR3 DNA is TGTGCCATCCTGGGGGCGGAAGATACGCAGTATTTT.

The V call is TRBV6-5, the J call TRBJ2-3; D may be TRBD2 (7 bases). V was pared by 2 bases and J by 2 bases, with 8 bases between. Germline V gene sequence: CDR1 MNHEY, CDR2 SVGAGI. The CDR3 consists of 14 residues. CDR3 in DNA: TGTGCCAGCAGTTACGCGGGGGCCACAGATACGCAGTATTTT. It translates to CASSYAGATDTQYF.